This T cell receptor beta chain appears in the sequencing data of a study of OX40 agonist ivuxolimab in advanced cancers. Describing the broader study: Ivuxolimab, which targeted the costimulatory receptor OX40 (CD134), was an agonistic, fully human IgG2 monoclonal antibody. Intravenous ivuxolimab was administered to patients every 2 weeks at six dose levels: 0.01, 0.1, 0.3, 1.5, 3 and 10 mg/kg. The paper reports the monotherapy dose-escalation portion (N of about 47 patients) of the phase I ivuxolimab trial. In the dose-escalation cohort, around four fifths of patients were male, and the mean age was around 60 years, with a range of 23 to 79. The purpose of peripheral TCRbeta sequencing was to test whether ivuxolimab changed TCR sequence diversity and led to clonal T-cell expansion. Prior anti-PD-1, anti-PD-L1 or anti-CTLA-4 therapy was permitted, and checkpoint inhibitors had been received by under 50% of dose-escalation patients. Of the approximately 53 patients in dose escalation, about 19 had hepatocellular carcinoma, some 15 had melanoma, 9 had renal cell carcinoma and 9 had head and neck cancer. Partial responses occurred in three dose-escalation patients: two with cutaneous melanoma and one with hepatocellular carcinoma.

CDR1 and CDR2 are read off the germline V gene as SGHVS and FNYEAQ. Trimming takes 4 bases from V and 2 bases from J, and the germline ends sit 8 bases apart. Taken from cysteine to phenylalanine, the CDR3 has 13 residues. Of all the DNA, just the CDR3 is kept, 39 bases in frame from base 1. On the study overall, not on this receptor specifically: In the 0.1-3.0 mg/kg groups, partial responders were among the patients with the lowest normalized peripheral clonal expansion, particularly in CD8+ T cells. After ivuxolimab, CD8+ T cells had more expanded clones than CD4+ T cells on average. Low levels of normalized T-cell clonal expansion were also seen in some patients who did not respond. Clonal expansion of both CD4+ and CD8+ blood T cells was observed from baseline to week 6 at doses 0.1 to 3.0 mg/kg. Which antigens the clonally expanded peripheral T cells were specific for was not determined.

Genomic DNA was extracted from sorted cells for sequencing of the TCRbeta CDR3 region. TCRbeta CDR3 regions were sequenced using the immunoSEQ Assay. As stored in TCRdb, this immuneACCESS dataset retains in-frame rearrangements with V and J assigned. A fraction of the clones does not appear; measured against another copy, unresolved V genes explain less than half of the discrepancy, and the remainder lacks a known reason. The sample data list tens of thousands of clones, and 65% to 85% of these were observed just once. Less than 0.9% of the sample is in the top ten clones. Concerning this clone: Its specific antigen is unknown. Base qualities are not recorded, but no much larger clone differs from it by a single base.

The trial excluded patients who had a history of autoimmune disease or were on systemic immunosuppression. In every dose cohort, peripheral blood was drawn for TCR sequencing at baseline, cycle 4 day 1, and cycle 7 day 1. Samples were obtained from an open-label, multicenter, first-in-human phase I dose-escalation trial of ivuxolimab. The trial enrolled adults with locally advanced or metastatic head and neck squamous cell, hepatocellular, melanoma or renal cell carcinoma. CD4+ and CD8+ T cells were sorted separately from peripheral blood before TCR sequencing. The chain is made from TRBV7-6 and TRBJ2-5; confidence is insufficient to name the D gene. This specimen was CD4+ or CD8+ T cells sorted from blood, taken in a trial of the OX40 agonist ivuxolimab. The sequence was obtained from an adult with an advanced solid tumor such as melanoma, head and neck, liver or kidney cancer. The DNA reads TGTGCCAGCAGCTCGCCCCCTCAAGAGACCCAGTACTTC. Its translation reads: CASSSPPQETQYF.